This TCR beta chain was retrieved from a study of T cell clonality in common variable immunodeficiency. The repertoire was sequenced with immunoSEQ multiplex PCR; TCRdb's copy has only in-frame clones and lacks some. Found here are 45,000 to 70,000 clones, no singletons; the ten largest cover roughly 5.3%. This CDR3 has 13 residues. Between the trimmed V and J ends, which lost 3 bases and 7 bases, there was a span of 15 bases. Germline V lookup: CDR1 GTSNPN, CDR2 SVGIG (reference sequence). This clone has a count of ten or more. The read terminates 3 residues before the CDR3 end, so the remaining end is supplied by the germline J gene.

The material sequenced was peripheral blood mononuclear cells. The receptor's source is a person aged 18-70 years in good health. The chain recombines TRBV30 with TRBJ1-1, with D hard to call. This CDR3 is CAWSHRPVLEAFF. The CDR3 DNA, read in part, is TGTGCCTGGAGCCATCGCCCGGTTCTTGAA. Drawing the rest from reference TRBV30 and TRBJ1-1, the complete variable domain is SQTIHQWPATLVQPVGSPLSLECTVEGTSNPNLYWYRQAAGRGLQLLFYSVGIGQISSEVPQNLSASRPQDRQFILSSKKLLLSDSGFYLCAWSHRPVLEAFFGQGTRLTVV.